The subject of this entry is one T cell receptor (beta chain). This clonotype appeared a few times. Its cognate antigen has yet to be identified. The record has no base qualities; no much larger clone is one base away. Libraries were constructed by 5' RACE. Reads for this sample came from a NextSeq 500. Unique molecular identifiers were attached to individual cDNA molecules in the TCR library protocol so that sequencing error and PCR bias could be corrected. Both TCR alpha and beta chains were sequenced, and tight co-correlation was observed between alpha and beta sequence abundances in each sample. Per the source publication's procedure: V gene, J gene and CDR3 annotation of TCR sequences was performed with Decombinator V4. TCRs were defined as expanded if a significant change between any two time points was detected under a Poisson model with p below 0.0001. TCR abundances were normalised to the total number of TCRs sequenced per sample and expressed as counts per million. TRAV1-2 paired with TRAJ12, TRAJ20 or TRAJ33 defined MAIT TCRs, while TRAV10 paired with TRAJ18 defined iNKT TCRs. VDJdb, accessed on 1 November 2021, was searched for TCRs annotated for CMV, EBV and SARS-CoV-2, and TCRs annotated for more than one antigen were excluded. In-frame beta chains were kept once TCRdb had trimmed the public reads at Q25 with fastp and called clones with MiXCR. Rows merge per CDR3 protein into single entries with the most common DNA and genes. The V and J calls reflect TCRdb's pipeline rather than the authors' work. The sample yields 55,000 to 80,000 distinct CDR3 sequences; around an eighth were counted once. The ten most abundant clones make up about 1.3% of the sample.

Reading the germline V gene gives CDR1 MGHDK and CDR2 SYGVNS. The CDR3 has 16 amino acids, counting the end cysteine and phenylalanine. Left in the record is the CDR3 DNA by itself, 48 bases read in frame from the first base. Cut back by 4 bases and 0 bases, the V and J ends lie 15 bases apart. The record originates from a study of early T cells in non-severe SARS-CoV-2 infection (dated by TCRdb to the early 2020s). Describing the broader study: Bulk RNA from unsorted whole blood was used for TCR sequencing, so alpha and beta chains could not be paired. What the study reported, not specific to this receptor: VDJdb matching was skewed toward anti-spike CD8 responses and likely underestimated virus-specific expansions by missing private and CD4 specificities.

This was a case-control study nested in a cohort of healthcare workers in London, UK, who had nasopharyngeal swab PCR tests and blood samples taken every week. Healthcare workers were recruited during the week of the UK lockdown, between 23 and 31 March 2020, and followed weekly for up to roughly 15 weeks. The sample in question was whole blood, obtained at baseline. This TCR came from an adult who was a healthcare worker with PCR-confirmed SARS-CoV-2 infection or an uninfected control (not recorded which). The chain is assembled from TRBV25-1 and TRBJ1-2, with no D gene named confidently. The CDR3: CASSGFPSSTNYGYTF. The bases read TGTGCCAGCAGTGGGTTTCCGTCCTCTACTAACTATGGCTACACCTTC.